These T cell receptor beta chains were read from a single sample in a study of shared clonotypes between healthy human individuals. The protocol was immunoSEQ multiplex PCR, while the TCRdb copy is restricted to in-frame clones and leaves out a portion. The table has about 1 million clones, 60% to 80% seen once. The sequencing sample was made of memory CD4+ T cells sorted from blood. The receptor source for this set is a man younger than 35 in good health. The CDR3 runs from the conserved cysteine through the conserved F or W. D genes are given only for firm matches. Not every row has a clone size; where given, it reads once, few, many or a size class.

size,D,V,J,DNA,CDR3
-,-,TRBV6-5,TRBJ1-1,TGTGCCAGCATTCCACGGGCCATGAACACTGAAGCTTTCTTT,CASIPRAMNTEAFF
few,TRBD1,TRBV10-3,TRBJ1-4,TGTGCCATCAGTGACCGACAGGGAACTAATGAAAAACTGTTTTTT,CAISDRQGTNEKLFF
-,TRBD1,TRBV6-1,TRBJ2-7,TGTGCCAGCAGTAATACAGGGGGCGGTTACGAGCAGTACTTC,CASSNTGGGYEQYF
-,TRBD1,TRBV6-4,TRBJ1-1,TGTGCCAGCAGTGACGGCAGGGGGGGGACTGAAGCTTTCTTT,CASSDGRGGTEAFF
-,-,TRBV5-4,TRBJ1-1,TGTGCCAGCAGCTATGACATGAACACTGAAGCTTTCTTT,CASSYDMNTEAFF
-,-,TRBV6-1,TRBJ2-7,TGTGCCACCGTTCCCCGGAGGGACGAGCAGTACTTC,CATVPRRDEQYF
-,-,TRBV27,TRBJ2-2,TGTGCCAGCAGTTGGGGGGCGGGCGGGGAGCTGTTTTTT,CASSWGAGGELFF
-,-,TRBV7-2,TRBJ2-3,TGTGCCAGCAGCGTTTCCCCAGCGCGCACAGATACGCAGTATTTT,CASSVSPARTDTQYF
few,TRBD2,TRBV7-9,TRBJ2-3,TGTGCCAGCAGCCGTAGCGGGAGCACAGATACGCAGTATTTT,CASSRSGSTDTQYF
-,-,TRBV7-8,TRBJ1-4,TGTGCCAGCAGCTTAAAGGCGTGGCAACCTAATGAAAAACTGTTTTTT,CASSLKAWQPNEKLFF
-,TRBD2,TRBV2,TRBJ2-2,TGTGCCAGCAGTGAATCCGGGGGGTCCGGGGAGCTGTTTTTT,CASSESGGSGELFF
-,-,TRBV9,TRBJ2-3,TGTGCCAGCAGCCTGGGGGCAGGGAGCACAGATACGCAGTATTTT,CASSLGAGSTDTQYF
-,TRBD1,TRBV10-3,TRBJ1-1,TGTGCCATCAGCGAGAGGGCACAGGGGACGAACACTGAAGCTTTCTTT,CAISERAQGTNTEAFF
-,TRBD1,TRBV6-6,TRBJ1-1,TGTGCCAGCAGTTACTCTTTCGGACAGGGAACCGAAGCTTTCTTT,CASSYSFGQGTEAFF
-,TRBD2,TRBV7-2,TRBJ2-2,TGTGCCAGCAGCTTAAAATCTAGCGGACCTACGAACACCGGGGAGCTGTTTTTT,CASSLKSSGPTNTGELFF
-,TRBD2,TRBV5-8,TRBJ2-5,TGTGCCAGCAGGCGCGGACTAGCGGGAGTTGAAGAGACCCAGTACTTC,CASRRGLAGVEETQYF
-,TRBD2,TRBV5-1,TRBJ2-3,TGCGCCAGCAGCTTGCCTAGCGGGGGTCTTAGCACAGATACGCAGTATTTT,CASSLPSGGLSTDTQYF
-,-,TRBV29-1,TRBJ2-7,TGCAGCGTTGCAGTAGGGGGGGTCTACGAGCAGTACTTC,CSVAVGGVYEQYF
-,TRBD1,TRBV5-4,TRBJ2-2,TGTGCCAGCAGCGCAACAGGGGACACCGGGGAGCTGTTTTTT,CASSATGDTGELFF
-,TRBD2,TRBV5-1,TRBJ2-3,TGCGCCAGCAGTCCAAGGTCAGCGGGGAGAAGCACAGATACGCAGTATTTT,CASSPRSAGRSTDTQYF
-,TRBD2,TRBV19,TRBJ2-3,TGTGCCAGTAGTATTCGGGGGGGGCTAGATACGCAGTATTTT,CASSIRGGLDTQYF
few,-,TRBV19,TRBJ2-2,TGTGCCAGTAGTATTGCTAAAACCGGGGAGCTGTTTTTT,CASSIAKTGELFF
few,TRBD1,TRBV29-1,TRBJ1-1,TGCAGCGCCTACAGGGGTCTTACTGAAGCTTTCTTT,CSAYRGLTEAFF